The rows below give T cell receptor beta chains drawn from one sample of a study of blood T cell repertoires in COVID-19. TCRdb's table, derived via immunoSEQ multiplex PCR, lists solely in-frame clones and lacks some. The data show some 49,000 clones, 75% to 95% seen once. The sequenced material came from peripheral blood. The receptor source for this set is a man aged 45-60 years with active COVID-19. Each CDR3 is given without its conserved first and last residue. Fields, in order: V gene, D gene, CDR3 protein. A D gene is named only where the DNA matches it firmly.

v_call: TRBV6-5; d_call: TRBD1; cdr3_aa: ASSLGQGMFDEQF
v_call: TRBV5-4; d_call: TRBD1; cdr3_aa: ASSLLQGASGVTNEQF
v_call: TRBV30; d_call: .; cdr3_aa: AWSPVVANTQY
v_call: TRBV27; d_call: .; cdr3_aa: ASSFSGPGEQY
v_call: TRBV7-6; d_call: .; cdr3_aa: ASSLARGSYNEQF
v_call: TRBV14; d_call: .; cdr3_aa: ASSQLQGLHGYT
v_call: TRBV6-5; d_call: TRBD1; cdr3_aa: ASSLDRAAPLH
v_call: TRBV5-1; d_call: .; cdr3_aa: ASSLVGGKNEKLF
v_call: TRBV14; d_call: TRBD1; cdr3_aa: ASSQDRQGARYTEAF
v_call: TRBV5-1; d_call: TRBD2; cdr3_aa: ASSPRRTSGGPSYEQY
v_call: TRBV7-8; d_call: .; cdr3_aa: ASSLNVGAYGYT
v_call: TRBV5-4; d_call: TRBD2; cdr3_aa: ASSFGLAGGREQY
v_call: TRBV27; d_call: .; cdr3_aa: ASSPGTGRSSYEQY
v_call: TRBV19; d_call: TRBD1; cdr3_aa: ASSNNQGANNSPLH
v_call: TRBV19; d_call: .; cdr3_aa: ASSHQGPFYGYT
v_call: TRBV4-1; d_call: .; cdr3_aa: ASSQSQIIGSPLH
v_call: TRBV5-4; d_call: .; cdr3_aa: ASSWSGGQAYEQY
v_call: TRBV18; d_call: .; cdr3_aa: ASSPQRSNQPQH
v_call: TRBV11-2; d_call: .; cdr3_aa: ASTPRVGDDTGELF
v_call: TRBV4-1; d_call: TRBD2; cdr3_aa: ASSRTSGTDEQF
v_call: TRBV7-2; d_call: .; cdr3_aa: ASSLGLGVGEQF
v_call: TRBV5-6; d_call: .; cdr3_aa: ASSLGRFTDTQY
v_call: TRBV15; d_call: .; cdr3_aa: ATSRDRPREQY
v_call: TRBV5-5; d_call: TRBD1; cdr3_aa: ASSVDRGLSNQPQH
v_call: TRBV3-1/TRBV3-2; d_call: TRBD1; cdr3_aa: ASSPSTGLNEQF
v_call: TRBV11-2; d_call: .; cdr3_aa: ASSLSGAEQY
v_call: TRBV2; d_call: .; cdr3_aa: ASSGQGPNQPQH
v_call: TRBV9; d_call: TRBD2; cdr3_aa: ASSVTSGDYEQY
v_call: TRBV6-2/TRBV6-3; d_call: .; cdr3_aa: ASSYSSQGREETQY
v_call: TRBV11-3; d_call: .; cdr3_aa: ASSLGQNSPLH
v_call: TRBV28; d_call: TRBD1; cdr3_aa: ASSAEGQNFNQPQH
v_call: TRBV7-8; d_call: TRBD1; cdr3_aa: ASSRGRDRFQTGELF
v_call: TRBV5-4; d_call: TRBD1; cdr3_aa: ASSLSRGTNTGELF
v_call: TRBV7-2; d_call: TRBD1; cdr3_aa: ASSPDRVGEQY
v_call: TRBV10-3; d_call: .; cdr3_aa: AIRSYGQPQH
v_call: TRBV5-8; d_call: .; cdr3_aa: ASSGSRDNSPLH
v_call: TRBV6-5; d_call: .; cdr3_aa: ASSYQVTGVRAF
v_call: TRBV6-5; d_call: .; cdr3_aa: ASIASGTKHTEAF
v_call: TRBV5-6; d_call: .; cdr3_aa: ASSPGWGRTRNTEAF
v_call: TRBV4-2; d_call: .; cdr3_aa: ASSGRFSGNTIY
v_call: TRBV6-6; d_call: .; cdr3_aa: ASSYMERNTEAF
v_call: TRBV11-3; d_call: .; cdr3_aa: ASSLGANTGELF
v_call: TRBV12-2; d_call: .; cdr3_aa: ASPPLRGYGYT
v_call: TRBV2; d_call: TRBD2; cdr3_aa: ASRRLAGDHNEQF
v_call: TRBV4-1; d_call: .; cdr3_aa: ASSQDTRGDSPLH
v_call: TRBV29-1; d_call: .; cdr3_aa: SVVRGSGNTIY
v_call: TRBV29-1; d_call: .; cdr3_aa: SGSVTADTTQY
v_call: TRBV6-2/TRBV6-3; d_call: .; cdr3_aa: ASSTGQTAQETQY
v_call: TRBV4-2; d_call: .; cdr3_aa: ASSQDTVTNTIY
v_call: TRBV5-8; d_call: .; cdr3_aa: ASSLVRAGEQY
v_call: TRBV4-3; d_call: .; cdr3_aa: ASSQGRLDEKLF
v_call: TRBV18; d_call: .; cdr3_aa: ASSLRGNTEAF
v_call: TRBV15; d_call: TRBD1; cdr3_aa: ATSQGTDPEFAF
v_call: TRBV5-1; d_call: .; cdr3_aa: ASSLGRVDTQY
v_call: TRBV28; d_call: .; cdr3_aa: AYRAGTGELF
v_call: TRBV4-1; d_call: TRBD1; cdr3_aa: ASSPSPRDRGLGNTIY
v_call: TRBV7-2; d_call: .; cdr3_aa: ASSPGHLYEQY
v_call: TRBV19; d_call: TRBD2; cdr3_aa: ASSIPGTSGKRVDTQY
v_call: TRBV2; d_call: TRBD2; cdr3_aa: ASSRREGSYEQY
v_call: TRBV2; d_call: TRBD2; cdr3_aa: ASSSKLAGLPEQY